The present TCR beta chain was sequenced within a study of T-cell memory formation after mild COVID-19. Findings of the study overall: What remained unconfirmed was the SARS-CoV-2 specificity of second-wave clones peaking on day 37.

With respect to this clonotype: Its antigen is as yet unknown.

Germline V gives CDR1 LNHNV, CDR2 YYDKDF (reference sequence). V was trimmed by 3 bases and J by 5 bases, leaving 8 bases between them. This CDR3 contains 12 residues. The TCR alpha and TCR beta cDNA libraries, bearing sample barcodes and UMIs, were generated by 5'RACE using constant-segment primers. TCRdb used MiXCR to reprocess the 5' RACE reads, holding one entry per CDR3 protein. The sample consists of about 140,000 distinct CDR3 sequences, 14% of them appearing once. The chain is built from TRBV15 and TRBJ2-7; the D is unclear. What was sequenced was PBMCs or a T cell subset sorted from them (not recorded which). The origin of this receptor is an adult woman who had mild COVID-19 (a few samples of this study predate the infection). Cell type and time point are not known. The CDR3 protein is CATSSLSDEQYF. Here the CDR3 DNA reads TGTGCCACCAGCAGCCTGAGCGACGAGCAGTACTTC.